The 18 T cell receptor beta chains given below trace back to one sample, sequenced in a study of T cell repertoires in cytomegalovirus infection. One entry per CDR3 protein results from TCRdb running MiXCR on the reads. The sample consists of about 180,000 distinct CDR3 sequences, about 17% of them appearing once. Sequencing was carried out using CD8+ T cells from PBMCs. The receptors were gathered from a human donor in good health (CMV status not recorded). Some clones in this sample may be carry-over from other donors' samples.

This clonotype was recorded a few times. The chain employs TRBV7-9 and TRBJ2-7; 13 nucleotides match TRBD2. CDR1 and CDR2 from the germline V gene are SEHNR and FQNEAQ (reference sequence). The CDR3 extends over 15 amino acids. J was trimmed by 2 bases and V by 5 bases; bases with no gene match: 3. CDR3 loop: CASSGGLAGAYEQYF. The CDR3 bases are TGTGCCAGCAGCGGTGGACTAGCGGGGGCCTACGAGCAGTACTTC.

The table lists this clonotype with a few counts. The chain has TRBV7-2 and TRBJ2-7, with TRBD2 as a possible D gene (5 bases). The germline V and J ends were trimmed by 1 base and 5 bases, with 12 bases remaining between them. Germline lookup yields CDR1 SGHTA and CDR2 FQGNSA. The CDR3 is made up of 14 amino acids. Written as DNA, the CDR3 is TGTGCCAGCAGCTTAGGAGGGCCCGCGGACGAGCAGTACTTC. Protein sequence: CASSLGGPADEQYF.

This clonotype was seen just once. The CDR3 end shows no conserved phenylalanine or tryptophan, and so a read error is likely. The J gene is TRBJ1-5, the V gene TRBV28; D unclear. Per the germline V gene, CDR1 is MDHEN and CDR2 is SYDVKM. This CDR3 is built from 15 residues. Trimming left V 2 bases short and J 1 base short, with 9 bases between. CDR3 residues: CASSLREESNQPQHI. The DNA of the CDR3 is TGTGCCAGCAGTTTAAGGGAAGAGAGCAATCAGCCCCAGCATATT.

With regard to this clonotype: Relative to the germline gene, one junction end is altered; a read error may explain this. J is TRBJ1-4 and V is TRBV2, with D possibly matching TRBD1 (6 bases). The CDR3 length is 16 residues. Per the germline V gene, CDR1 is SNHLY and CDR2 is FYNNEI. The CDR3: CASGDWGLGANEKLFF. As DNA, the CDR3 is TGTGCCAGCGGGGACTGGGGGCTTGGGGCTAACGAAAAACTGTTTTTT.

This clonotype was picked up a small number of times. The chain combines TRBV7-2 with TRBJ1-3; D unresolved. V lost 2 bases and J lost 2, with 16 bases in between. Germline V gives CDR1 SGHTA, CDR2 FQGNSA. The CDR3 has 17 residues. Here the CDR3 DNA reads TGTGCCAGCAGCTTAACGCCTAGCGGCTACGCTGGAAACACCATATATTTT. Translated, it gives CASSLTPSGYAGNTIYF.

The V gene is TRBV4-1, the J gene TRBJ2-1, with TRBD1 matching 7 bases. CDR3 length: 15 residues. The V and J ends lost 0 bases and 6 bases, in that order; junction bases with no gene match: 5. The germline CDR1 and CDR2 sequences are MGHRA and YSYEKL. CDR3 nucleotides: TGCGCCAGCAGCCAAGATCTAGGGACAGTCAATGAGCAGTTCTTC. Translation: CASSQDLGTVNEQFF.

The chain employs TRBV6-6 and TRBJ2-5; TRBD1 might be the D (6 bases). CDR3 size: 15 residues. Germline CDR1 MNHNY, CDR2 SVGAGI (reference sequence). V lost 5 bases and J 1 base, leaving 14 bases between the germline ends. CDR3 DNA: TGTGCCAGCAGTCTATCAGGGGCCCTCCAAGAGACCCAGTACTTC. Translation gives CASSLSGALQETQYF.

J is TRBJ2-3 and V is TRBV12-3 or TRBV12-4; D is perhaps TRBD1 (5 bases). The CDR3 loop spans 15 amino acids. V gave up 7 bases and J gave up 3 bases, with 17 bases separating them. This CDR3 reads CASNDRQGVTDTQYF. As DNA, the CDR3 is TGTGCCAGCAACGACCGGCAGGGTGTTACAGATACGCAGTATTTT.

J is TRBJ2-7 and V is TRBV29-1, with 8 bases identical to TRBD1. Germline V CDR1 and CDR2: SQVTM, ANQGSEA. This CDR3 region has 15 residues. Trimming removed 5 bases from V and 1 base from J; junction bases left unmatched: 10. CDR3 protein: CSVYSRGRSSYEQYF. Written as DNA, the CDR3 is TGCAGCGTTTACTCCAGGGGGCGTTCTTCCTACGAGCAGTACTTC.

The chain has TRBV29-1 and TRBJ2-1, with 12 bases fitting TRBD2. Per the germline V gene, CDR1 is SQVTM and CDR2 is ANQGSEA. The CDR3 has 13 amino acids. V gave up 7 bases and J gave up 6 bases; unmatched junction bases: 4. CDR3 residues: CSDGLAGINEQFF. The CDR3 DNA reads TGCAGCGACGGACTAGCGGGGATCAATGAGCAGTTCTTC.

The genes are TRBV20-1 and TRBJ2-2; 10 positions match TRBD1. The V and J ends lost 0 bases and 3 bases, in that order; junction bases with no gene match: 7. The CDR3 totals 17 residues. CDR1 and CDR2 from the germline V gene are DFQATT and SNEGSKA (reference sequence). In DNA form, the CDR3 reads TGCAGTGCTAGAGATTCGGACAGGGGGTATCACACCGGGGAGCTGTTTTTT. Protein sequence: CSARDSDRGYHTGELFF.

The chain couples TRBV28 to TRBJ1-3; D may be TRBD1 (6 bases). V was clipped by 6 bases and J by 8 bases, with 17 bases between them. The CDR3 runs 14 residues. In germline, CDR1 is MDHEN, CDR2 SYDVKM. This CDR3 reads CASSNRAREDTIYF. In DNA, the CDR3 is TGTGCCAGCAGCAACAGGGCAAGGGAGGACACCATATATTTT.

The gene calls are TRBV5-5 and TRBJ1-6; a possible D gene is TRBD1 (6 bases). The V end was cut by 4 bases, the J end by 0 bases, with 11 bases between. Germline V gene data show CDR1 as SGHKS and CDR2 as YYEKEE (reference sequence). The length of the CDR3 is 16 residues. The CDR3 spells CASSVTGHSYNSPLHF. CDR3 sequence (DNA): TGTGCCAGCAGCGTTACGGGACACTCCTATAATTCACCCCTCCACTTT.

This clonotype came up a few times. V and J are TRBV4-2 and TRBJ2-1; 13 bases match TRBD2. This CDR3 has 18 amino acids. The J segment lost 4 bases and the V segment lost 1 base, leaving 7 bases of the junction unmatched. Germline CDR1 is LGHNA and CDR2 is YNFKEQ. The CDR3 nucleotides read TGTGCCAGCAGCCAAGGAGTTATACTAGCGGGGGGGTACAATGAGCAGTTCTTC. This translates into CASSQGVILAGGYNEQFF.

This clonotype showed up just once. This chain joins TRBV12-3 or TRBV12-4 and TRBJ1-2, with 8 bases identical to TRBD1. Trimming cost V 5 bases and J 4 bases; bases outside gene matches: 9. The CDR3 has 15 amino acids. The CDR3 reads CASSLGQGFVYGYTF. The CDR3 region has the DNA TGTGCCAGCAGTCTCGGACAGGGCTTTGTCTATGGCTACACCTTC.

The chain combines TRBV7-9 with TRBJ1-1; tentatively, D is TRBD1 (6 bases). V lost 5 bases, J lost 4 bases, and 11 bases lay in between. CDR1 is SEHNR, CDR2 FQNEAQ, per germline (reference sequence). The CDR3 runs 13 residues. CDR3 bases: TGTGCCAGCAGCAACAGGGAAGCCACTGAAGCTTTCTTT. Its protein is CASSNREATEAFF.

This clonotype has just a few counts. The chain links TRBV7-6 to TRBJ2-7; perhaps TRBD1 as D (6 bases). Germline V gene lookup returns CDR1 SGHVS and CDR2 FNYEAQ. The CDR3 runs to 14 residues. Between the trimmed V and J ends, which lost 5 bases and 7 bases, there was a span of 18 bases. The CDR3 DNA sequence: TGTGCCAGCAGCCCAACGACAGGTCCAGGTGAGCAGTACTTC. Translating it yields CASSPTTGPGEQYF. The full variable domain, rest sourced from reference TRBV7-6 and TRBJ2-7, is GAGVSQSPRYKVTKRGQDVALRCDPISGHVSLYWYRQALGQGPEFLTYFNYEAQQDKSGLPNDRFSAERPEGSISTLTIQRTEQRDSAMYRCASSPTTGPGEQYFGPGTRLTVT.

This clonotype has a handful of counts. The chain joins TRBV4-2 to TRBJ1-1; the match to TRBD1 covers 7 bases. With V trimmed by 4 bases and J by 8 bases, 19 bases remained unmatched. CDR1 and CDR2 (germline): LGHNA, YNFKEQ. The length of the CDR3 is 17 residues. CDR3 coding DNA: TGTGCCAGCAGCCTTCAGCTCACCCAGACAGGGAAGGGCGAAGCTTTCTTT. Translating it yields CASSLQLTQTGKGEAFF.